Presented here are 25 T cell receptor beta chains from one specimen sequenced in a study of T cells in Graves' hyperthyroidism and ophthalmopathy. Using RNA transcripts as the source, TCR beta CDR3 regions were amplified. TCR CDR3 regions were first amplified by RT-PCR with HTBI primers. TCRdb independently ran MiXCR on the multiplex PCR reads; one entry per CDR3 protein. Altogether roughly 510,000 distinct CDR3 sequences are present, roughly 20% being singletons, with the ten largest covering more than 25%. The sequenced material came from blood. These receptors were obtained from a man aged 18 to 30 with Graves' hyperthyroidism.

As for this clonotype: This clone may be a read error of a much larger clone one base away. The rearrangement uses TRBV5-1 and TRBJ1-1, with D tentatively TRBD1 (6 bases). Germline lookup yields CDR1 SGHRS and CDR2 YFSETQ. Trimming removed 4 bases from V and 0 bases from J, with 10 bases in between. The CDR3 covers 14 residues. CDR3 nucleotides: TGCGCCAGCAGCGCGGACAGAATGAACACTGAAGCTTTCTTT. Protein sequence: CASSADRMNTEAFF.

This clonotype was seen ten or more times. The gene calls are TRBV11-1 and TRBJ1-2, with TRBD1 matching over 7 bases. This CDR3 is 14 amino acids long. Unmatched junction bases numbered 8, after V lost 5 bases and J lost 5 bases. Germline lookup yields CDR1 SGHAT and CDR2 FQDESV (reference sequence). The CDR3 reads CASSAYRGEYGYTF. Written as DNA, the CDR3 is TGTGCCAGCAGCGCCTACAGGGGAGAATATGGCTACACCTTC.

V and J are TRBV4-1 and TRBJ1-5, with D perhaps TRBD1 (5 bases). Germline V gene sequence: CDR1 MGHRA, CDR2 YSYEKL. The CDR3 is 15 residues long. V was cut by 4 bases and J by 6 bases, with 16 bases left in between. The CDR3 DNA follows: TGCGCCAGCAGCCTCCTAGGCGTGGGGACTCAGCCCCAGCATTTT. Translation: CASSLLGVGTQPQHF.

This clonotype was detected only a few times. The chain combines TRBV18 with TRBJ2-7, with 7 bases aligning to TRBD1. This CDR3 is 14 amino acids long. Losses at the gene ends were 3 bases for V and 4 bases for J; bases not matched to a gene: 6. In germline, CDR1 is KGHSH, CDR2 LQKENI. CDR3 coding DNA: TGTGCCAGCTCACCCCGGGACAGCATTTACGAGCAGTACTTC. It codes for CASSPRDSIYEQYF.

The chain has TRBV15 and TRBJ1-4; D is undetermined. CDR3 size: 16 residues. The germline V gene has CDR1 LNHNV and CDR2 YYDKDF (reference sequence). The V end lost 3 bases, the J end lost 8 bases, and 19 bases lay between the germline ends. CDR3 DNA: TGTGCCACCAGCAGGGTATCAGCCGTCTCTAGCGAAAAACTGTTTTTT. This gives the protein CATSRVSAVSSEKLFF. The whole variable domain, filled in from reference TRBV15 and TRBJ1-4, reads DAMVIQNPRYQVTQFGKPVTLSCSQTLNHNVMYWYQQKSSQAPKLLFHYYDKDFNNEADTPDNFQSRRPNTSFCFLDIRSPGLGDTAMYLCATSRVSAVSSEKLFFGSGTQLSVL.

This clonotype was observed at least ten times. The V gene is TRBV6-2 or TRBV6-3, the J gene TRBJ1-1, with D possibly matching TRBD1 (5 bases). Germline V gene data show CDR1 as MNHEY and CDR2 as SVGEGT. Trimming stripped 10 bases from V and 4 bases from J, with 7 bases between. The CDR3 spans 10 residues. As DNA, the CDR3 is TGTGCCACCCAGGGCACTGAAGCTTTCTTT. As protein: CATQGTEAFF.

Ten or more counts support this clonotype. The genes are TRBV6-2 or TRBV6-3 and TRBJ2-7; weak D call: TRBD2 (5 bases). Germline V gives CDR1 MNHEY, CDR2 SVGEGT. This CDR3 is built from 12 residues. Trimming removed 5 bases at V and 3 bases at J, with 8 bases between. The CDR3 is CASSQRVYEQYF. CDR3 in DNA: TGTGCCAGCAGTCAGAGGGTCTACGAGCAGTACTTC.

The J gene is TRBJ2-5, the V gene TRBV12-3 or TRBV12-4; D may be TRBD1 (6 bases). Trimming removed 1 base from V and 1 base from J, with 10 bases in between. The CDR3 has 15 residues. The CDR3 DNA follows: TGTGCCAGCAGTTTAGTTGGACAGACCCAAGAGACCCAGTACTTC. Its translation: CASSLVGQTQETQYF.

This rearrangement joins TRBV12-3 or TRBV12-4 to TRBJ2-7, with D tentatively TRBD2 (7 bases). The CDR3 runs to 12 residues. Trimming shortened V by 6 bases and J by 9 bases, and 15 bases separated the two germline ends. CDR3 nucleotides: TGTGCCAGCAGCCCGAGGGGGGGGTGGCAGTACTTC. Its translation is CASSPRGGWQYF.

The sample holds many counts of this clonotype. The chain employs TRBV12-3 or TRBV12-4 and TRBJ1-1; unclear D gene. The CDR3 extends over 12 amino acids. V was shortened by 3 bases and J by 7 bases, with 9 bases between the two germline ends. The CDR3, as DNA: TGTGCCAGCAGTTTTGGCCCCCGTGAAGCTTTCTTT. Protein: CASSFGPREAFF.

There are a few counts of this clonotype. The rearrangement links TRBV19 to TRBJ2-7, with no clear D. V was trimmed by 9 bases and J by 6 bases, leaving 15 bases between them. Germline CDR1 and CDR2: LNHDA and SQIVND (reference sequence). The CDR3 totals 12 residues. The CDR3 spells CARGSTKSEQYF. In nucleotides, the CDR3 is TGTGCCAGAGGCTCCACAAAGTCCGAGCAGTACTTC. Together with reference TRBV19 and TRBJ2-7, the CDR3 gives the full variable domain: DGGITQSPKYLFRKEGQNVTLSCEQNLNHDAMYWYRQDPGQGLRLIYYSQIVNDFQKGDIAEGYSVSREKKESFPLTVTSAQKNPTAFYLCARGSTKSEQYFGPGTRLTVT.

V is TRBV30 and J is TRBJ2-5, with D uncertain. The germline V gene encodes CDR1 GTSNPN and CDR2 SVGIG (reference sequence). V was clipped by 1 base and J by 0 bases, with 6 bases between them. There are 13 residues in the CDR3. The CDR3 DNA reads TGTGCCTGGAGTGGGGCTCACCAAGAGACCCAGTACTTC. Translated: CAWSGAHQETQYF.

This clonotype appeared many times. V is TRBV30 and J is TRBJ1-1, with 11 nucleotides matching TRBD1. The germline gives CDR1 GTSNPN, CDR2 SVGIG (reference sequence). V dropped 2 bases and J dropped 5; count of bases not matched to a gene: 4. The CDR3 extends over 14 amino acids. In DNA form, the CDR3 reads TGTGCCTGGAGTACGGGACAGGGGGGAACTGAAGCTTTCTTT. This sequence encodes CAWSTGQGGTEAFF.

This clonotype was seen ten or more times. This chain connects TRBV20-1 to TRBJ2-5, with D unclear. The length of the CDR3 is 12 residues. Germline V gene data show CDR1 as DFQATT and CDR2 as SNEGSKA (reference sequence). With 5 bases removed from V and 4 bases from J, the gap between germline ends came to 11 bases. The CDR3 sequence: CSASRTGETQYF. In nucleotides, the CDR3 is TGCAGTGCTTCTCGGACGGGAGAGACCCAGTACTTC.

The chain joins TRBV15 to TRBJ2-7; 9 bases agree with TRBD1. Trimming took 4 bases from V and 1 from J; bases not matched to a gene: 11. This CDR3 is built from 17 residues. CDR1 is LNHNV, CDR2 YYDKDF, per germline (reference sequence). This CDR3 reads CATSTDKGTGSSYEQYF. CDR3 DNA: TGTGCCACCAGCACGGATAAGGGGACAGGGAGTTCCTACGAGCAGTACTTC.

This clonotype has at least ten counts. The CDR3 region is CASSLSEGYTF. CDR3 in DNA: TGTGCCAGCAGTTTAAGTGAGGGCTACACCTTC. The rearrangement uses TRBV12-3 or TRBV12-4 and TRBJ1-2; no firm D call. With 2 bases removed from V and 8 bases from J, the gap between germline ends came to 6 bases. This CDR3 spans 11 amino acids.

This clonotype was recorded many times. The chain recombines TRBV29-1 with TRBJ2-5; D might be TRBD1 or TRBD2, each matching 6 bases. V lost 2 bases and J 2 bases, leaving 12 bases between the germline ends. This CDR3 is built from 14 residues. CDR1 SQVTM and CDR2 ANQGSEA come from the germline V gene. The CDR3 nucleotides read TGCAGCGTTGAACGAGAGGGGGGTCAAGAGACCCAGTACTTC. Its translation: CSVEREGGQETQYF.

This clonotype appeared a few times. The chain links TRBV28 to TRBJ1-5, with D possibly being TRBD1 (5 bases). The CDR3 is made up of 14 amino acids. V was shortened by 8 bases and J by 5 bases, with 16 bases between the two germline ends. Germline CDR1 MDHEN, CDR2 SYDVKM. The CDR3 reads CASWGRPFYQPQHF. The CDR3 bases are TGTGCCAGCTGGGGACGGCCCTTCTATCAGCCCCAGCATTTT.

This clonotype was detected ten times or more. V and J are TRBV6-1 and TRBJ1-5, with D possibly TRBD1 on 6 matching bases. The CDR3 length is 14 residues. Germline CDR1 reads MNHNS; CDR2 reads SASEGT. The V end lost 4 bases, the J end lost 5 bases, and 12 bases lay between the germline ends. The CDR3 nucleotides are TGTGCCAGCAGTGTTATAGGGGGTGATCAGCCCCAGCATTTT. The encoded protein is CASSVIGGDQPQHF.

This clonotype has ten or more counts. The chain combines TRBV28 with TRBJ2-7; perhaps D is TRBD1 or TRBD2 (5 bases each). Per the germline V gene, CDR1 is MDHEN and CDR2 is SYDVKM. The CDR3 consists of 15 residues. V shed 6 bases and J shed 2 bases, with 17 bases lying between them. Here the CDR3 reads CASSRLLGVPYEQYF. CDR3 nucleotides: TGTGCCAGCAGCCGGTTATTGGGGGTTCCCTACGAGCAGTACTTC.

This clonotype has a single count. Relative to the germline gene, one junction end is altered; a read error may explain this. This sequence joins TRBV12-3 or TRBV12-4 and TRBJ1-2; no clear D gene. The CDR3 has 15 amino acids. The CDR3 sequence: CASSYRPFPPTGYTF. DNA of the CDR3: TGTGCCAGCAGTTACCGACCGTTCCCACCAACTGGCTACACTTTC.

The chain couples TRBV19 to TRBJ1-5; D may be TRBD1 (6 bases). The CDR3 runs to 14 residues. Germline CDR1 and CDR2: LNHDA and SQIVND (reference sequence). Trimming left V 11 bases short and J 3 bases short, with 17 bases between. CDR3 nucleotide sequence: TGTGCCGGGGGGGCAGGGAATTTCAATCAGCCCCAGCATTTT. Encoded protein: CAGGAGNFNQPQHF.

This clonotype was counted at least ten times. The V and J genes are TRBV6-1 and TRBJ1-1; D is unresolved. The germline V gene has CDR1 MNHNS and CDR2 SASEGT. V was pared by 6 bases and J by 2 bases, with 10 bases between. The CDR3 length is 13 residues. The CDR3 is CASREWGNTEAFF. In nucleotides, the CDR3 is TGTGCCAGCAGGGAGTGGGGTAACACTGAAGCTTTCTTT.

The chain links TRBV12-3 or TRBV12-4 to TRBJ1-2; 8 bases are shared with TRBD1. The CDR3 covers 14 residues. Trimming cost V 6 bases and J 4 bases; bases outside gene matches: 7. The CDR3: CASRTGALTYGYTF. CDR3 nucleotides: TGTGCCAGCAGGACAGGGGCACTGACCTATGGCTACACCTTC.

The sample holds many counts of this clonotype. The chain links TRBV28 to TRBJ1-1; TRBD1 aligns across 9 bases. The ends lost 6 bases at V and 4 bases at J; junction bases unmatched: 6. Germline V gene sequence: CDR1 MDHEN, CDR2 SYDVKM. The CDR3 contains 14 residues. CDR3 coding DNA: TGTGCCAGCAGCCTCGACAGGGGGTTCACTGAAGCTTTCTTT. Translation: CASSLDRGFTEAFF.